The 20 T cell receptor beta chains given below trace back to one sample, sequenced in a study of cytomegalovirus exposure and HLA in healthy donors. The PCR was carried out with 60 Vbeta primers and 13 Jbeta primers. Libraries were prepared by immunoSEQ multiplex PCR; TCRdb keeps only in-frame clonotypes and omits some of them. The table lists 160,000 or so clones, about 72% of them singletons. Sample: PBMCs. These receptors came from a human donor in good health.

CDR3 loop: CASSAQGEVGELFF. Here the CDR3 DNA reads TGTGCCAGCAGCGCACAGGGGGAGGTCGGGGAGCTGTTTTTT. The chain combines TRBV7-2 with TRBJ2-2; 8 bases fit TRBD1. Germline trimming cut 5 bases from V and 7 bases from J; bases unmatched to any gene: 6. This CDR3 contains 14 residues. Germline V lookup: CDR1 SGHTA, CDR2 FQGNSA.

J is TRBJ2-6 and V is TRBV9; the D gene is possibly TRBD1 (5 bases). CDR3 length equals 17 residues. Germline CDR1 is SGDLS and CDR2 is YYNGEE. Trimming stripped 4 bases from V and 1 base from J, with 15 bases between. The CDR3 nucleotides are TGTGCCAGCAGCCCACGGACATTTCCTTCTGGGGCCAACGTCCTGACTTTC. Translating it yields CASSPRTFPSGANVLTF.

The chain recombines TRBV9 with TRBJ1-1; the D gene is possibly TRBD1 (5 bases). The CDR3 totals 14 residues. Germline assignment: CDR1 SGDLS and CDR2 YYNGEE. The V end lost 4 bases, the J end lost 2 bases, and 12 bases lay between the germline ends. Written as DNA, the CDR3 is TGTGCCAGCAGCCCTGCGGGGGGAAACACTGAAGCTTTCTTT. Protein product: CASSPAGGNTEAFF.

The CDR3 spells CASSLVGDREKLFF. The DNA of the CDR3 is TGCGCCAGCAGCTTGGTCGGGGATCGGGAAAAACTGTTTTTT. This chain links TRBV5-1 with TRBJ1-4; D is uncertain. CDR3 length: 14 residues. V was clipped by 0 bases and J by 8 bases, with 11 bases between them. Germline lookup yields CDR1 SGHRS and CDR2 YFSETQ. Looking up the rest from reference TRBV5-1 and TRBJ1-4 gives the full variable domain: KAGVTQTPRYLIKTRGQQVTLSCSPISGHRSVSWYQQTPGQGLQFLFEYFSETQRNKGNFPGRFSGRQFSNSRSEMNVSTLELGDSALYLCASSLVGDREKLFFGSGTQLSVL.

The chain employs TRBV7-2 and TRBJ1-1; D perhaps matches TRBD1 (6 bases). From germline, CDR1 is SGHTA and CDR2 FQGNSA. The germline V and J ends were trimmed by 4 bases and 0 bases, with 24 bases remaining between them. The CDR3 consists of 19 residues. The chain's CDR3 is CASSSRRRIWQGLNTEAFF. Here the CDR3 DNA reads TGTGCCAGCAGCTCTAGGCGTAGGATTTGGCAGGGGCTGAACACTGAAGCTTTCTTT. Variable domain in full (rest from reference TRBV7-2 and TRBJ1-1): GAGVSQSPSNKVTEKGKDVELRCDPISGHTALYWYRQSLGQGLEFLIYFQGNSAPDKSGLPSDRFSAERTGGSVSTLTIQRTQQEDSAVYLCASSSRRRIWQGLNTEAFFGQGTRLTVV.

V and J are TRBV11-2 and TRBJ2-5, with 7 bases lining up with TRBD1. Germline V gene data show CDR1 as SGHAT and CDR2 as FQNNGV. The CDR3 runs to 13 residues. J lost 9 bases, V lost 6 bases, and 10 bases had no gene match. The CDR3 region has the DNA TGTGCCAGCAGTACCGACAGGGATTGGGCCCAGTACTTC. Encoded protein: CASSTDRDWAQYF.

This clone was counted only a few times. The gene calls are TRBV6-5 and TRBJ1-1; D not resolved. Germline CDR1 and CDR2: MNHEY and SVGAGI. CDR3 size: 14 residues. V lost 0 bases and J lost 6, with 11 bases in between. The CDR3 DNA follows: TGTGCCAGCAGTTACTCGTTTTCGACACCTGAAGCTTTCTTT. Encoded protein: CASSYSFSTPEAFF.

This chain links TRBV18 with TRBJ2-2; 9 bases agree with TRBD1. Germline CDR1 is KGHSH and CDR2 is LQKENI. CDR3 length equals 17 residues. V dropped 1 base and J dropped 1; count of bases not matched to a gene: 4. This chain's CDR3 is CASSPLTGGRNTGELFF. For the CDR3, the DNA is TGTGCCAGCTCACCACTGACAGGGGGTAGGAACACCGGGGAGCTGTTTTTT.

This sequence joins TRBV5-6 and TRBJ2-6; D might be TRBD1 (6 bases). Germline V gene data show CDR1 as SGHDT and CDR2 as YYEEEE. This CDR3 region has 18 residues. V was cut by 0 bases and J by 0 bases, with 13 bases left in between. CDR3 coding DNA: TGTGCCAGCAGCTTGGACGCAGGGGAACACTCTGGGGCCAACGTCCTGACTTTC. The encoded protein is CASSLDAGEHSGANVLTF.

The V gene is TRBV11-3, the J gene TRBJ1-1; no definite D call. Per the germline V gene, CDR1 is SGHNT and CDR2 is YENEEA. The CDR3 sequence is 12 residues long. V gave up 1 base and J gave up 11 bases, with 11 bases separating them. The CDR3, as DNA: TGTGCCAGCAGCTTAGGGGGAGGTGCGGCTTTCTTT. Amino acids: CASSLGGGAAFF.

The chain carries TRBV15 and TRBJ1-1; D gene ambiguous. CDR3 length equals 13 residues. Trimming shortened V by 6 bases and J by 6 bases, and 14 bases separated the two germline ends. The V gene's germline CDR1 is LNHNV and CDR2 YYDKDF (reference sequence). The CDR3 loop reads CATREGGVAEAFF. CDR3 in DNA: TGTGCCACCAGGGAGGGCGGGGTGGCTGAAGCTTTCTTT.

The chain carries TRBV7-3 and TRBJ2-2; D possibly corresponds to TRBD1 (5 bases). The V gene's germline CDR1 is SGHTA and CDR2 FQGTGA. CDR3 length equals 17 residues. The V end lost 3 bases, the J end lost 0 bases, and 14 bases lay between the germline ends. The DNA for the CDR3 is TGTGCCAGCAGCTTCCCAGGGTCCCCCTCGAACACCGGGGAGCTGTTTTTT. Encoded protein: CASSFPGSPSNTGELFF.

CDR3 DNA: TGTGCCAGTAGCTCCCCCGGCAGGGGCTCTGGCTACACCTTC. Translating gives CASSSPGRGSGYTF. The rearrangement uses TRBV19 and TRBJ1-2; tentatively, D is TRBD1 (6 bases). This CDR3 spans 14 amino acids. Trimming removed 6 bases from V and 7 bases from J, with 18 bases in between. Germline CDR1 reads LNHDA; CDR2 reads SQIVND (reference sequence).

CDR3 region: CASSETSSQPQHF. The CDR3 DNA is TGTGCCAGCAGTGAAACCTCTAGTCAGCCCCAGCATTTT. This sequence joins TRBV6-1 and TRBJ1-5, with D hard to call. The germline V gene encodes CDR1 MNHNS and CDR2 SASEGT. The CDR3 consists of 13 residues. The V end was cut by 2 bases, the J end by 6 bases, with 8 bases between.

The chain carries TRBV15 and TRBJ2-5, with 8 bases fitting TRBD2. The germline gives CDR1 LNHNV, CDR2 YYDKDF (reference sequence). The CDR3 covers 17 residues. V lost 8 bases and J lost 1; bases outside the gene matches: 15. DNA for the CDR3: TGTGCCACCTCAGCCGGGTGGTGGCGGGGGGCCCAAGAGACCCAGTACTTC. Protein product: CATSAGWWRGAQETQYF.

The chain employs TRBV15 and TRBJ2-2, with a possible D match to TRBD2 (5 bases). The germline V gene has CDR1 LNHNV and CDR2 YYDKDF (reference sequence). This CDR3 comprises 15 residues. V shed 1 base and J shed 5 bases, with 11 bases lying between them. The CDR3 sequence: CATSRGLPVTGELFF. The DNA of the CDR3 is TGTGCCACCAGCAGAGGACTACCAGTTACCGGGGAGCTGTTTTTT.

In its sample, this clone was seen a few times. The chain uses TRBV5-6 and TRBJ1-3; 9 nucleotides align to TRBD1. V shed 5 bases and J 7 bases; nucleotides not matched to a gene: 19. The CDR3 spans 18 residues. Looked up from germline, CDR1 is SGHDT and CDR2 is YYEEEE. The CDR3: CASSSPFPGQGSRNTIYF. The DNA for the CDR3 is TGTGCCAGCAGTTCCCCGTTCCCGGGACAGGGATCAAGGAACACCATATATTTT. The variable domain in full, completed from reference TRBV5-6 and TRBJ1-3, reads DAGVTQSPTHLIKTRGQQVTLRCSPKSGHDTVSWYQQALGQGPQFIFQYYEEEERQRGNFPDRFSGHQFPNYSSELNVNALLLGDSALYLCASSSPFPGQGSRNTIYFGEGSWLTVV.

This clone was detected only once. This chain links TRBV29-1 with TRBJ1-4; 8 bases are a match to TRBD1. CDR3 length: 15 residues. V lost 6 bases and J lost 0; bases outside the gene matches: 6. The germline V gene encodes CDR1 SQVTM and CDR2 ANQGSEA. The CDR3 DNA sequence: TGCAGCGTCGACGCGACAGGGGCAACTAATGAAAAACTGTTTTTT. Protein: CSVDATGATNEKLFF. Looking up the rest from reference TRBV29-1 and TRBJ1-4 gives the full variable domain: SAVISQKPSRDICQRGTSLTIQCQVDSQVTMMFWYRQQPGQSLTLIATANQGSEATYESGFVIDKFPISRPNLTFSTLTVSNMSPEDSSIYLCSVDATGATNEKLFFGSGTQLSVL.

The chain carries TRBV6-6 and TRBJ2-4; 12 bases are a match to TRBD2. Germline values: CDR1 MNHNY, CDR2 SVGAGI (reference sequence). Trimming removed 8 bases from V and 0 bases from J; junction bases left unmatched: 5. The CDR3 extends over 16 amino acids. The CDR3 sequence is CASGLAGGLAKNIQYF. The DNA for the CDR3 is TGTGCCAGCGGGCTAGCGGGGGGGCTAGCCAAAAACATTCAGTACTTC.

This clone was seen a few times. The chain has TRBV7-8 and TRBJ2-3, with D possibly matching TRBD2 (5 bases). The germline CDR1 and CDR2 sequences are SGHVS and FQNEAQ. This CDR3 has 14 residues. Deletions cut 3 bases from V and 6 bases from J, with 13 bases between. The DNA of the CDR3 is TGTGCCAGCAGCTTGGTCGGGCCGGGGGATACGCAGTATTTT. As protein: CASSLVGPGDTQYF.